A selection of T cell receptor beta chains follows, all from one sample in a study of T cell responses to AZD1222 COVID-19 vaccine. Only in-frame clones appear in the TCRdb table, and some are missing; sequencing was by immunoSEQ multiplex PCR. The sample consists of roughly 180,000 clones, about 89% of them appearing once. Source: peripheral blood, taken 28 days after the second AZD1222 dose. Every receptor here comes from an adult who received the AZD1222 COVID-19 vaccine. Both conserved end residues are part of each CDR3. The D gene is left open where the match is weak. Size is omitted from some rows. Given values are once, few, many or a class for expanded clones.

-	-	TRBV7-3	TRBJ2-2	TGTGCCAGCAGCCCCGGCAACACCGGGGAGCTGTTTTTT	CASSPGNTGELFF
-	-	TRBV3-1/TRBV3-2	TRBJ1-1	TGTGCCAGCAGTCTCGTTAACACTGAAGCTTTCTTT	CASSLVNTEAFF
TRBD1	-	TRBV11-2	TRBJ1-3	TGTGCCAGCGGGGGACAGGAGGCGCGCTCTGGAAACACCATATATTTT	CASGGQEARSGNTIYF
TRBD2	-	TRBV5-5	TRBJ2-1	TGTGCCAGCAGCTCCCTAGCGGGATCCTACAATGAGCAGTTCTTC	CASSSLAGSYNEQFF
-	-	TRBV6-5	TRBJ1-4	TGTGCCAGCAGCGCTGGAGTGGTTATAGCCGAAAAACTGTTTTTT	CASSAGVVIAEKLFF
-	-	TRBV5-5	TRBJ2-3	TGTGCCAGCAGCTTCGACACAGATACGCAGTATTTT	CASSFDTDTQYF
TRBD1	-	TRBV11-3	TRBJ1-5	TGTGCCAGCAGCTCGCAGCCGGGACAGGATAATGTGTATAGCAATCAGCCCCAGCATTTT	CASSSQPGQDNVYSNQPQHF
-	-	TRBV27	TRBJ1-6	TGTGCCAGCAGTTTCGGACAGATTAAGAATTCACCCCTCCACTTT	CASSFGQIKNSPLHF
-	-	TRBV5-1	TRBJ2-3	TGCGCCAGCAGCTTGGCGGGTGGGAGTGGAGATACGCAGTATTTT	CASSLAGGSGDTQYF
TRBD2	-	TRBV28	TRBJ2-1	TGTGCCAGCAGTTCGATCTCTAGCGGGAGGCGCAATGAGCAGTTCTTC	CASSSISSGRRNEQFF
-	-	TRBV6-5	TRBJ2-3	TGTGCCAGCAGCCAAGGGGTGAATACGCAGTATTTT	CASSQGVNTQYF
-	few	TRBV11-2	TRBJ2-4	TGTGCCAGCAGCTTAGTGGTAGCCAAAAACATTCAGTACTTC	CASSLVVAKNIQYF
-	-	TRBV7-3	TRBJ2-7	TGTGCCAGCAGCCCTACTGGTGTCGCCCGCGAGCAGTACTTC	CASSPTGVAREQYF
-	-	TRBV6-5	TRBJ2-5	TGTGCCAGCAGGAAACCCGAGACCAGGACCCAGTACTTC	CASRKPETRTQYF
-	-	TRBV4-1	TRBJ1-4	TGCGCCAGCAGCCAAGATCGAAGGCTGGGCCGGGGTCGGAATGAAAAACTGTTTTTT	CASSQDRRLGRGRNEKLFF
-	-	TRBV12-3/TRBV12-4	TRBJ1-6	TGTGCCAGCAGCTCCTTCGGAGGTTCACCCCTCCACTTT	CASSSFGGSPLHF
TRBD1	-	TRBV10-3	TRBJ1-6	TGTGCCATCAGTGCGGGACAGGGGAACGGGAATTCACCCCTCCACTTT	CAISAGQGNGNSPLHF
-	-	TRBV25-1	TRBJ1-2	TGTGCCAGCAGTGAATCCCCCGGGACGGCGTATGGCTACACCTTC	CASSESPGTAYGYTF
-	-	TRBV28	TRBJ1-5	TGTGCCAACAAGAAGTCGGGACAAGGCAATCAGCCCCAGCATTTT	CANKKSGQGNQPQHF
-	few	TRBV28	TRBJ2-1	TGTGCCAGCAGTTTATGGGAGGGTCAGGCAGGGGGATCGGATGAGCAGTTCTTC	CASSLWEGQAGGSDEQFF
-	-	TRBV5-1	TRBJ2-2	TGCGCCAGCAGCTTGGGCCCGGAACAAATTCTCACCGGGGAGCTGTTTTTT	CASSLGPEQILTGELFF
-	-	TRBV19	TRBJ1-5	TGTGCCAGTAGTTCCCCCTCAGGGGCCCAAGCCGGTCAGCCCCAGCATTTT	CASSSPSGAQAGQPQHF
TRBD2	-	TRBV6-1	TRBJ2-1	TGTGCCAGCAGTGAACTAGCGGGGCCCTACAATGAGCAGTTCTTC	CASSELAGPYNEQFF
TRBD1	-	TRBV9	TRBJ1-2	TGTGCCAGCAGCGTAGTATCAGGGGGGACAGCGAACTATGGCTACACCTTC	CASSVVSGGTANYGYTF
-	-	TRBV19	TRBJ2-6	TGTGCCAGTAGTATAGGGGCTGGGGCCAACGTCCTGACTTTC	CASSIGAGANVLTF
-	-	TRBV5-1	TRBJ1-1	TGCGCCAGCAGCTTGGGGGGTAGCACTGAAGCTTTCTTT	CASSLGGSTEAFF
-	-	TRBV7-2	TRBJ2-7	TGTGCCAGCAGCTTCCAGGCCTCCTACGAGCAGTACTTC	CASSFQASYEQYF
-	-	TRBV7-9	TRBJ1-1	TGTGCCAGCAGCCGAGGGGTCGGGGGTGATGAAGCTTTCTTT	CASSRGVGGDEAFF
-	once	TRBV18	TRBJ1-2	TGTGCCAGCTCACCACCTAGTACGGGCCGAAATGGCTACACCTTC	CASSPPSTGRNGYTF
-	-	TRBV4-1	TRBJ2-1	TGCGCCAGCAGCACATACAATGAGCAGTTCTTC	CASSTYNEQFF
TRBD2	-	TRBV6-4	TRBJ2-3	TGTGCCAGCAGTGACCCTGGACTAGCGGGCCTCACAGATACGCAGTATTTT	CASSDPGLAGLTDTQYF
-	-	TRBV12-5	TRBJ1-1	TGTGCTAGTGGTTTTGAAGGAGGGTGGAAGACTGAAGCTTTCTTT	CASGFEGGWKTEAFF
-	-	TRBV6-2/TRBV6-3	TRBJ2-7	TGTGCCAGCAGTTCCAGGTGGGCTACAGGGCGATACGAGCAGTACTTC	CASSSRWATGRYEQYF
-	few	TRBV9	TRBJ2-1	TGTGCCAGCAGCGTAGGAGCGGGCTCCTACAATGAGCAGTTCTTC	CASSVGAGSYNEQFF
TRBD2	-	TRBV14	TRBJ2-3	TGTGCCAGCGGGGGGGTCCTGCGCACAGATACGCAGTATTTT	CASGGVLRTDTQYF
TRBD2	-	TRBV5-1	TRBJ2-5	TGCGCCAGCAGATCACAGCGACTAGCCCAAGAGACCCAGTACTTC	CASRSQRLAQETQYF
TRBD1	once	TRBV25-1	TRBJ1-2	TGTGCCAGCACCGGGCAGGGGGTTACCTATGGCTACACCTTC	CASTGQGVTYGYTF
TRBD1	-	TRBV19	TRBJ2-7	TGTGACATCGACAGGGTTACCTACGAGCAGTACTTC	CDIDRVTYEQYF
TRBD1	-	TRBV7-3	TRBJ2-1	TGTGCCAGCAGCTTAGCCGTAGACAGGGACAATGAGCAGTTCTTC	CASSLAVDRDNEQFF
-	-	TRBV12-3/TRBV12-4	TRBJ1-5	TGTGCCAGCAGTTTGGGAGGGGATCAGCCCCAGCATTTT	CASSLGGDQPQHF
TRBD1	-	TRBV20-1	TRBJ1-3	TGCAGTGCTAGTATAGGAGGGACAGGCTCTGGAAACACCATATATTTT	CSASIGGTGSGNTIYF
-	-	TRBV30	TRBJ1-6	TGTGCGGCTACCCTGACCACCAGATCACCCCTCCACTTT	CAATLTTRSPLHF
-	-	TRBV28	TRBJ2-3	TGTGCCAGCAGTTCGCCCCCTCATACGCAGTATTTT	CASSSPPHTQYF
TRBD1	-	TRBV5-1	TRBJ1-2	TGCGCCAGCAGCTTCGGACAGGGCGGTGGCTACACCTTC	CASSFGQGGGYTF
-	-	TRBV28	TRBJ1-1	TGTGCCAGCAGTTTACAGGGCCCTAGGGGCACTGAAGCTTTCTTT	CASSLQGPRGTEAFF
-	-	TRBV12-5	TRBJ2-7	TGTGCTAGTGGTTATGGGGGATACGAGCAGTACTTC	CASGYGGYEQYF
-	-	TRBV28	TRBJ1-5	TGTGCCAGCAGGGCAGGGATAACTGGCAATCAGCCCCAGCATTTT	CASRAGITGNQPQHF
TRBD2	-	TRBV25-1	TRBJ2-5	TGTGCCAGCAGTGATCTAGCGGGAGGACAGGCAGTGGAGACCCAGTACTTC	CASSDLAGGQAVETQYF
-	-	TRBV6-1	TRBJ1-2	TGTGCCAGCAGTGAAAGTTGGGAGAGGACATATGGCTACACCTTC	CASSESWERTYGYTF
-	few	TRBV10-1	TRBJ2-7	TGCGCCACATGGATCGGGGTACACGACGAGCAGTACTTC	CATWIGVHDEQYF